This T cell receptor beta chain comes out of a study of pediatric ulcerative colitis. This clone was detected only a few times. Its antigen remains unidentified. The survey-level immunoSEQ assay was used. Using immunoSEQ multiplex PCR, the repertoire was profiled, and TCRdb retains in-frame clones only, with some absent. The profile shows tens of thousands of clones, around 76% of them singletons. Rectal tissue came from one to two pinch biopsies taken at colonoscopy. The V gene end was trimmed by 0 bases and the J gene end by 7 bases; junction bases not matched to a gene: 4. Germline CDR1 and CDR2: SGHTA and FQGNSA. This CDR3 contains 15 residues. Findings and caveats of the study: Ulcerative colitis patients shared more blood-rectal clones than controls. Two rectal CDR3 clonotypes occurred in all ulcerative colitis patients. Acute severe colitis showed lower rectal diversity from clonal expansions.

The J gene is TRBJ2-1, the V gene TRBV7-2; 9 bases line up with TRBD2. This receptor was identified in a girl between 5 and 17 years old with moderate ulcerative colitis. The material sequenced was gut tissue. The chain's CDR3 is CASSLASGRMNEQFF. Here the CDR3 DNA reads TGTGCCAGCAGCTTAGCTAGCGGGAGAATGAATGAGCAGTTCTTC. Looking up the rest from reference TRBV7-2 and TRBJ2-1 gives the full variable domain: GAGVSQSPSNKVTEKGKDVELRCDPISGHTALYWYRQSLGQGLEFLIYFQGNSAPDKSGLPSDRFSAERTGGSVSTLTIQRTQQEDSAVYLCASSLASGRMNEQFFGPGTRLTVL.